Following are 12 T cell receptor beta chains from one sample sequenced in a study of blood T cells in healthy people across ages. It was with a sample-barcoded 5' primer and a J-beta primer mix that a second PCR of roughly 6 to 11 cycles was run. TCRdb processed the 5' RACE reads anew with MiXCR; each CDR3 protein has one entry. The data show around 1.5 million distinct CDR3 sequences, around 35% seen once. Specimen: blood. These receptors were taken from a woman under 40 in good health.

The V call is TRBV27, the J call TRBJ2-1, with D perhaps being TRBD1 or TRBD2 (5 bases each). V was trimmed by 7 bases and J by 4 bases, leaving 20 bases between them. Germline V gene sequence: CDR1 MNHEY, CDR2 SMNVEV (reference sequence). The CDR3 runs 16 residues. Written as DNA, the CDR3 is TGTGCCAGCACCTACCGGGACCTAGAGGGATACAATGAGCAGTTCTTC. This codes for CASTYRDLEGYNEQFF.

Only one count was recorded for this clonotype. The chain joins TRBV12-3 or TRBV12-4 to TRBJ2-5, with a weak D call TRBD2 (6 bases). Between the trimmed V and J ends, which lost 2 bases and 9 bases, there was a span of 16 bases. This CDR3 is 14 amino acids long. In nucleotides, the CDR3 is TGTGCCAGCAGTTTAAGGGCCTGGGAGGAGGCCCAGTACTTC. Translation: CASSLRAWEEAQYF.

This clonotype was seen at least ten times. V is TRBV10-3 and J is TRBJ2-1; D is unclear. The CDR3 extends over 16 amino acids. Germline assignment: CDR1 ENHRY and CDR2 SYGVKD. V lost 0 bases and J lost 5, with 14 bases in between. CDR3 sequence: CAISESELAGNNEQFF. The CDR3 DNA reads TGTGCCATCAGTGAGTCGGAACTCGCTGGGAACAATGAGCAGTTCTTC.

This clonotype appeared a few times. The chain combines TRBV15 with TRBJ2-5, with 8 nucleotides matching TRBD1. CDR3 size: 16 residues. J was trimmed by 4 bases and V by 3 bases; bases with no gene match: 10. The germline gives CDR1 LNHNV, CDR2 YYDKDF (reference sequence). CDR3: CATSRGHRGLLETQYF. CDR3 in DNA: TGTGCCACCAGCAGGGGCCACAGGGGGTTGTTAGAGACCCAGTACTTC.

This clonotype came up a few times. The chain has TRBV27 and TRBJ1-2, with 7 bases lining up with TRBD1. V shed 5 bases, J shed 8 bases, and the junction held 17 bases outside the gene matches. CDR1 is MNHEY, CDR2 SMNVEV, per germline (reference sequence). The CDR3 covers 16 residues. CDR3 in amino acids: CASSLNPGDSRRGYTF. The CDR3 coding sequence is TGTGCCAGCAGTCTAAACCCCGGGGACAGTAGACGGGGCTACACCTTC.

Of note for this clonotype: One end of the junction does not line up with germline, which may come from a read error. The CDR3 region is CASSSFLKLAGNQGTQYF. CDR3 DNA sequence: TGTGCCAGCAGCTCATTTCTTAAACTAGCGGGCAACCAAGGGACCCAGTACTTC. This rearrangement joins TRBV7-6 to TRBJ2-5; TRBD2 aligns across 9 bases. CDR1 is SGHVS, CDR2 FNYEAQ, per germline. This CDR3 contains 18 residues.

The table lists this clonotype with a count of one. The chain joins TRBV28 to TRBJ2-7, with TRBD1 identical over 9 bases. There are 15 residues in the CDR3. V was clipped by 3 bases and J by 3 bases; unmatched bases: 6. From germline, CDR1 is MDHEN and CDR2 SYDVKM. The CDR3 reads CASSFWGTGNYEQYF. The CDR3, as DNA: TGTGCCAGCAGTTTTTGGGGGACAGGGAACTACGAGCAGTACTTC.

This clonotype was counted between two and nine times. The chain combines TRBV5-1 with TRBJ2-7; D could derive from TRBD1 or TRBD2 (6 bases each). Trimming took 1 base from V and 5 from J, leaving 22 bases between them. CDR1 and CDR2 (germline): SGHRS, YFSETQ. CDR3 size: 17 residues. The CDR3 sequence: CASSLMIPGAILNEQYF. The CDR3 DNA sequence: TGCGCCAGCAGCTTGATGATTCCGGGGGCAATACTCAACGAGCAGTACTTC.

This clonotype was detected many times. The DNA of the CDR3 is TGTGCCAGCAGCCCGAGACTAGCGGGAATCACAGATACGCAGTATTTT. It is translated as CASSPRLAGITDTQYF. The chain combines TRBV6-5 with TRBJ2-3; 11 nucleotides align to TRBD2. V dropped 6 bases and J dropped 2; count of bases not matched to a gene: 7. The germline V gene encodes CDR1 MNHEY and CDR2 SVGAGI. The CDR3 sequence is 16 residues long.

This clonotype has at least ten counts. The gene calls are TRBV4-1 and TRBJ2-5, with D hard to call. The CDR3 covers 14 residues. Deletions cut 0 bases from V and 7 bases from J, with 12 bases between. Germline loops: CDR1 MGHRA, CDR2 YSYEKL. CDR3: CASSQDVSVATQYF. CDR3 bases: TGCGCCAGCAGCCAAGATGTGTCAGTCGCGACCCAGTACTTC.

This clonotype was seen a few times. The CDR3 protein is CASSLGGLSGEKLFF. The CDR3 DNA is TGTGCCAGCAGCTTAGGCGGTCTATCAGGGGAAAAACTGTTTTTT. The chain has TRBV7-2 and TRBJ1-4, with D maybe TRBD1 (5 bases). The CDR3 is 15 amino acids. Germline V gene lookup returns CDR1 SGHTA and CDR2 FQGNSA. V gave up 1 base and J gave up 8 bases, with 14 bases separating them. Full variable domain (outside the CDR3, taken from reference TRBV7-2 and TRBJ1-4): GAGVSQSPSNKVTEKGKDVELRCDPISGHTALYWYRQSLGQGLEFLIYFQGNSAPDKSGLPSDRFSAERTGGSVSTLTIQRTQQEDSAVYLCASSLGGLSGEKLFFGSGTQLSVL.

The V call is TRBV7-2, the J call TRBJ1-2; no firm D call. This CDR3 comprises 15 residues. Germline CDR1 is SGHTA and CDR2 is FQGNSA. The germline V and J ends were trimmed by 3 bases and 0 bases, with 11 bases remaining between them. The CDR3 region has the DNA TGTGCCAGCAGCTTCCCCGGAAACTCTAACTATGGCTACACCTTC. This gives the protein CASSFPGNSNYGYTF.